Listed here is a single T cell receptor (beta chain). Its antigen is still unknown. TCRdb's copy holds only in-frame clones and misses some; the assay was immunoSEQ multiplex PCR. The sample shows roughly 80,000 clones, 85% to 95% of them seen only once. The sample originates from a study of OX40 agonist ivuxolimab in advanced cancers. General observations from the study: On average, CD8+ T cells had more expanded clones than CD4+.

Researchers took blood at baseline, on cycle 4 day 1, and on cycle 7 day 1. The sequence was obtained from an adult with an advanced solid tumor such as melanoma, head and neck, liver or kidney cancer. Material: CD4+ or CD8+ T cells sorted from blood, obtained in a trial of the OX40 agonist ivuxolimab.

In nucleotides, the CDR3 is TGTGCCAGCAGTGTTGGCAGTAATTCACCCCTCCACTTT. Protein product: CASSVGSNSPLHF. The V and J genes are TRBV25-1 and TRBJ1-6; D unresolved. Looked up from germline, CDR1 is MGHDK and CDR2 is SYGVNS. Trimming pared 4 bases from V and 6 bases from J, leaving 7 bases between. CDR3 length: 13 residues.